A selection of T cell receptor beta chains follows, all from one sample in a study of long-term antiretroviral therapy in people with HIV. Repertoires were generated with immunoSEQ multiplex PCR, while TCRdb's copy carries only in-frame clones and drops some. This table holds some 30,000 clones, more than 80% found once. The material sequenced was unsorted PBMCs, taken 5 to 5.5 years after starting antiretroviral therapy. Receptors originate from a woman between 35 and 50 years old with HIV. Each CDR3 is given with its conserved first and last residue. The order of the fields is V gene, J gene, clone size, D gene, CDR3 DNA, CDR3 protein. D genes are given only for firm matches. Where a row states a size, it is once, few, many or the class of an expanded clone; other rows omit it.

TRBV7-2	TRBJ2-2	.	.	TGTGCCAGCAGTATCCGGGGACTGGGGACGACCGGGGAGCTGTTTTTT	CASSIRGLGTTGELFF
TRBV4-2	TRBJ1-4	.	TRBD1	TGTGCCAGCAGCCAAGAATCCCCGGGACAGGGGGCCGAAAAACTGTTTTTT	CASSQESPGQGAEKLFF
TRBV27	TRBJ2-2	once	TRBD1	TGTGCCAGCAGTCCACACCTCCGACAGGGCGGCACCGGGGAGCTGTTTTTT	CASSPHLRQGGTGELFF
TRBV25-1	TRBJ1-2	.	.	TGTGCCAGCATGGGCAGGGTAAAAACTGGCTACACCTTC	CASMGRVKTGYTF
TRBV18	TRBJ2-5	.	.	TGTGCCAGCTCACCCGGCGGGGCAGAGACCCAGTACTTC	CASSPGGAETQYF
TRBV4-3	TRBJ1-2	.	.	TGCGCCAGCAGCCAAACGACAGGAGGTGGCTACACCTTC	CASSQTTGGGYTF
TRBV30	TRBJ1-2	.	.	TGTGCCTGGAGTAGGGGGGGCGCAGATGGCTACACCTTC	CAWSRGGADGYTF
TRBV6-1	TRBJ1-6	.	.	TGTGCCAGCAGTGAAAGGGCTGGGGATCCATCCCTTCGTTGGCCCCTCCACTTT	CASSERAGDPSLRWPLHF
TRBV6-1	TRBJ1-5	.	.	TGTGCCAGCAGTGAAGGGTCCGGCAATCAGCCCCAGCATTTT	CASSEGSGNQPQHF
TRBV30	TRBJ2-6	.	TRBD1	TGTGCCTGGACGCCGGGACAGGTTTTCTCTGGGGCCAACGTCCTGACTTTC	CAWTPGQVFSGANVLTF
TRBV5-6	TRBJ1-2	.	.	TGTGCCAGCAGCACGGGGGACTATGGCTACACCTTC	CASSTGDYGYTF
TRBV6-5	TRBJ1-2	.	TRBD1	TGTGCCAGCAGTTACTCGGACAGGGTGAATTATGGCTACACCTTC	CASSYSDRVNYGYTF
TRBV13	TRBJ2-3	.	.	TGTGCCAGCAGCTTCAGAAGCGACAGCTACACAGATACGCAGTATTTT	CASSFRSDSYTDTQYF
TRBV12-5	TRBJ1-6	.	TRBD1	TGTGCTACCAGGGGGGGTGGCTCCTATAATTCACCCCTCCACTTT	CATRGGGSYNSPLHF
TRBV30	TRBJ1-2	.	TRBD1	TGTGCCTGGCGGTTCCGGGACAGGGACTTCGGAGGCTACACCTTC	CAWRFRDRDFGGYTF
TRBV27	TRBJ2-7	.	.	TGTGCCAGCGGACAGTTCGGTAACGAGCAGTACTTC	CASGQFGNEQYF
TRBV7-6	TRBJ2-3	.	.	TGTGCCAGCAGCGCCCAGCTTAGGGGCACAGATACGCAGTATTTT	CASSAQLRGTDTQYF
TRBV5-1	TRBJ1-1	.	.	TGCGCCAGCAGCATACAACCGACCGAGACTTACACTGAAGCTTTCTTT	CASSIQPTETYTEAFF
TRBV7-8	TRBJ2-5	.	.	.	CASSFLWGAGEETQYF
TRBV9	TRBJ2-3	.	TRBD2	TGTGCCAGCAGCTTCGGACTAGCGGCCACAGATACGCAGTATTTT	CASSFGLAATDTQYF
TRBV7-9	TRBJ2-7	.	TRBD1	TGTGCCAGCAGCGCGGACAGGGGAAGCTCCTACGAGCAGTACTTC	CASSADRGSSYEQYF
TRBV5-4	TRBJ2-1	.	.	TGTGCCAGCAGCTACGGGACTCTCTACAATGAGCAGTTCTTC	CASSYGTLYNEQFF
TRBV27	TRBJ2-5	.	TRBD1	TGTGCCAGCAGTAGAGGGACAGACCAAGAGACCCAGTACTTC	CASSRGTDQETQYF